Listed below are T cell receptor beta chains from one sample, sequenced in a study of quantifying T cell responses using KT2 cells. TCRdb recomputed calls from the UMI-ligation and nested PCR reads with MiXCR, one row per CDR3 protein. Of fewer than 40,000 distinct CDR3 sequences detected, roughly 7.2% appear once; the ten largest clones hold 15% to 19%. Material: PBMCs spiked with cells of the T cell clone KT2. The receptor set was obtained from a human donor. Each CDR3 is given with its conserved first and last residue. A D gene is named only where the DNA matches it firmly. Clone size is given for some rows only: seen once, a few or many times, or a class if the clone is expanded.

J gene,V gene,D gene,clone size,CDR3 protein,CDR3 DNA
TRBJ1-2,TRBV12-3/TRBV12-4,NA,few,CASSFLGAGYTF,TGTGCCAGCAGTTTTCTGGGGGCGGGCTACACCTTC
TRBJ1-5,TRBV29-1,TRBD1,many,CSVGGQDQPQHF,TGCAGCGTGGGGGGACAGGATCAGCCCCAGCATTTT
TRBJ2-4,TRBV20-1,NA,many,CSARQKNIQYF,TGCAGTGCTAGACAGAAAAACATTCAGTACTTC
TRBJ2-3,TRBV4-2,TRBD2,few,CASSQEPGGPSTDTQYF,TGTGCCAGCAGCCAAGAACCGGGGGGGCCCAGCACAGATACGCAGTATTTT
TRBJ2-4,TRBV9,NA,few,CASSPGAVAKNIQYF,TGTGCCAGCAGCCCCGGGGCTGTAGCCAAAAACATTCAGTACTTC
TRBJ1-5,TRBV7-9,NA,many,CASSLGAEPQHF,TGTGCCAGCAGCTTAGGAGCTGAGCCCCAGCATTTT
TRBJ1-1,TRBV12-3/TRBV12-4,NA,many,CASSLGGAWTEAFF,TGTGCCAGCTCCTTGGGGGGGGCATGGACTGAAGCTTTCTTT
TRBJ1-1,TRBV5-6,NA,many,CASSISGYMNTEAFF,TGTGCCAGCAGCATTTCCGGATACATGAACACTGAAGCTTTCTTT
TRBJ1-5,TRBV29-1,NA,many,CSVVLGSGYQPQHF,TGCAGCGTTGTTCTGGGATCGGGATATCAGCCCCAGCATTTT
TRBJ2-5,TRBV29-1,NA,many,CSVERETQYF,TGCAGCGTTGAGCGAGAGACCCAGTACTTC
TRBJ2-1,TRBV18,TRBD2,many,CASSPWTSGTYNEQFF,TGTGCCAGCTCACCTTGGACTAGCGGGACGTACAATGAGCAGTTCTTC
TRBJ1-2,TRBV5-1,NA,many,CASRPGDGASPNYGYTF,TGCGCCAGTCGTCCAGGGGACGGCGCTAGCCCCAACTATGGCTACACCTTC
TRBJ1-3,TRBV10-3,NA,many,CAISSRGNTIYF,TGTGCCATCAGCTCCAGGGGAAACACCATATATTTT
TRBJ2-6,TRBV7-9,NA,NA,CASSALFSGANVLTF,TGTGCCAGCAGCGCCCTTTTCTCTGGGGCCAACGTCCTGACTTTC
TRBJ2-7,TRBV7-2,NA,NA,CASSFSVSEQYF,TGTGCCAGCAGCTTTTCCGTCAGCGAGCAGTACTTC
TRBJ2-5,TRBV4-2,TRBD2,few,CASSQDSGRVETQYF,TGTGCCAGCAGCCAAGATAGCGGGAGGGTAGAGACCCAGTACTTC
TRBJ1-3,TRBV4-2,TRBD1,many,CASRRDRELMSGNTIYF,TGTGCCAGCAGACGAGACAGGGAATTAATGAGTGGAAACACCATATATTTT
TRBJ1-2,TRBV23-1,NA,few,CASRGSGYGYTF,TGCGCCAGCAGGGGGAGCGGCTATGGCTACACCTTC
TRBJ2-7,TRBV6-1,NA,few,CASSETVWGEQYF,TGTGCCAGCAGTGAAACCGTTTGGGGCGAGCAGTACTTC
TRBJ1-5,TRBV29-1,NA,many,CSVRDSNQPQHF,TGCAGCGTCCGGGACAGCAATCAGCCCCAGCATTTT
TRBJ2-3,TRBV11-2,TRBD2,many,CASSSIRRGRAVFTDTQYF,TGTGCCAGCAGCTCCATCAGGCGCGGGAGGGCCGTCTTCACAGATACGCAGTATTTT
TRBJ2-1,TRBV9,NA,NA,CASSDEDSYNEQFF,TGTGCCAGCAGCGACGAGGACTCCTACAATGAGCAGTTCTTC
TRBJ2-7,TRBV7-9,NA,medium-sized,CASSLGLDSGEQYF,TGTGCCAGCAGCCTAGGACTCGATAGTGGTGAGCAGTACTTC
TRBJ2-2,TRBV13,NA,few,CASTPFGESANTGELFF,TGTGCCAGCACCCCCTTCGGGGAGAGCGCGAACACCGGGGAGCTGTTTTTT
TRBJ2-2,TRBV20-1,TRBD1,many,CSAMTGSSNTGELFF,TGCAGTGCTATGACAGGGTCATCGAACACCGGGGAGCTGTTTTTT
TRBJ2-7,TRBV20-1,TRBD2,many,CSARDLGREGTYEQYF,TGCAGTGCTAGAGATCTGGGCAGGGAGGGGACCTACGAGCAGTACTTC
TRBJ2-5,TRBV24-1,NA,many,CATSDGSQETQYF,TGTGCCACCAGTGATGGCTCCCAAGAGACCCAGTACTTC
TRBJ1-1,TRBV27,NA,many,CASSAASDGSNTEAFF,TGTGCCAGCAGCGCCGCGAGCGACGGTTCGAACACTGAAGCTTTCTTT
TRBJ2-7,TRBV28,TRBD1,many,CASSSLHSDRGPAYEQYF,TGTGCCAGCAGTTCTCTCCATTCGGACAGGGGGCCCGCCTACGAGCAGTACTTC